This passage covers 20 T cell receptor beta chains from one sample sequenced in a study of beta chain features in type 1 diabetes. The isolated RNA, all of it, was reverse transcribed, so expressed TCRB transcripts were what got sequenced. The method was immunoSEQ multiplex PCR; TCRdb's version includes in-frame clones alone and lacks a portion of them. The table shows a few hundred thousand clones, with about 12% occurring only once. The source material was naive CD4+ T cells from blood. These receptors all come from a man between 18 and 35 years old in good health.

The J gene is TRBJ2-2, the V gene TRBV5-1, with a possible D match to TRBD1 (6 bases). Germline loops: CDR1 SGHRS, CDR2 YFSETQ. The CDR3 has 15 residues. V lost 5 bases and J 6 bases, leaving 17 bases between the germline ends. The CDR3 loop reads CASRPTGRGAGELFF. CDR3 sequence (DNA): TGCGCCAGCAGACCTACCGGCAGGGGAGCCGGGGAGCTGTTTTTT. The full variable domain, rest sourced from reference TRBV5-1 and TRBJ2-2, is KAGVTQTPRYLIKTRGQQVTLSCSPISGHRSVSWYQQTPGQGLQFLFEYFSETQRNKGNFPGRFSGRQFSNSRSEMNVSTLELGDSALYLCASRPTGRGAGELFFGEGSRLTVL.

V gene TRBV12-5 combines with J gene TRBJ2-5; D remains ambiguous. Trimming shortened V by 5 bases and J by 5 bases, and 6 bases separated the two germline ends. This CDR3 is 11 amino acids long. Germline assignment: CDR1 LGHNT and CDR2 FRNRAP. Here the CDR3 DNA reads TGTGCTAGTGGTACAACGGAGACCCAGTACTTC. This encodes CASGTTETQYF.

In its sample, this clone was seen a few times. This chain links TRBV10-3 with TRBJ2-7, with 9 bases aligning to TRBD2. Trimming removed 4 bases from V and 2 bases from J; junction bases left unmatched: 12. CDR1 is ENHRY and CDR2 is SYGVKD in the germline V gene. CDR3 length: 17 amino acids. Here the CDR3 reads CAISGTSALAETYEQYF. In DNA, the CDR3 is TGTGCCATCAGTGGGACTAGCGCGCTAGCCGAAACCTACGAGCAGTACTTC.

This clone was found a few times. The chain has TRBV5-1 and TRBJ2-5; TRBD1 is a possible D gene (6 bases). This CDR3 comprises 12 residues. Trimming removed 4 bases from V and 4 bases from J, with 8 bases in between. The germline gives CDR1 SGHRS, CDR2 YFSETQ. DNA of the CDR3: TGCGCCAGCAGCATACAGGGAGAGACCCAGTACTTC. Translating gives CASSIQGETQYF.

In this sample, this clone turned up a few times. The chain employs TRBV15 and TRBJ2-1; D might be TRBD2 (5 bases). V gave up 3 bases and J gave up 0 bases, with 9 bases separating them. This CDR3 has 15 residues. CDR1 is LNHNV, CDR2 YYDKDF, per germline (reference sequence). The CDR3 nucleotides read TGTGCCACCAGCAGGGACTTAAGCTCCTACAATGAGCAGTTCTTC. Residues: CATSRDLSSYNEQFF.

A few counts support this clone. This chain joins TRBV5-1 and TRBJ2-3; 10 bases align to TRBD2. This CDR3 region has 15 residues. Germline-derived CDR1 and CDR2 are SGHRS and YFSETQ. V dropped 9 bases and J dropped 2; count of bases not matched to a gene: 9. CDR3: CATRRTSGYTDTQYF. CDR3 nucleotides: TGCGCCACCAGAAGGACTAGCGGTTACACAGATACGCAGTATTTT.

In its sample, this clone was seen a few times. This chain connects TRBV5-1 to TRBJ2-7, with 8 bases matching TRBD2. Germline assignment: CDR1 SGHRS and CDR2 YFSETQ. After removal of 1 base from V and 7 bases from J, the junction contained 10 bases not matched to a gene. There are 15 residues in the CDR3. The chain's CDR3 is CASSLTGGPNGEQYF. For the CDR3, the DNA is TGCGCCAGCAGCTTGACGGGAGGGCCCAACGGGGAGCAGTACTTC.

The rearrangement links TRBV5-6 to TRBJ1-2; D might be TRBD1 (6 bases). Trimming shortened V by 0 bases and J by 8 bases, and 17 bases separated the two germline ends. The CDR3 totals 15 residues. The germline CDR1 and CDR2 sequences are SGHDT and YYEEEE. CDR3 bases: TGTGCCAGCAGCTTGGTGACAGGCATAAGTGGGGGCTACACCTTC. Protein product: CASSLVTGISGGYTF.

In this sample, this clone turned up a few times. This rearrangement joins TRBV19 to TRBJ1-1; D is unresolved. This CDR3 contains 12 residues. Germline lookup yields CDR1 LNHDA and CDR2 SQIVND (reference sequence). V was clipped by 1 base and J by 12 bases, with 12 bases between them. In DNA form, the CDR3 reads TGTGCCAGTAGTATAGCCCGCGTCGGTACTTTCTTT. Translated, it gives CASSIARVGTFF.

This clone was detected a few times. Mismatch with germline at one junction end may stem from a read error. CDR3 DNA: TGTGCCTGGGGTGTCAGATATTCACCCCTCCACTTT. Translating it yields CAWGVRYSPLHF. The chain carries TRBV30 and TRBJ1-6; D is uncertain. CDR1 is GTSNPN, CDR2 SVGIG, per germline (reference sequence). The length of the CDR3 is 12 residues. The complete variable domain, with remaining parts taken from reference TRBV30 and TRBJ1-6, reads SQTIHQWPATLVQPVGSPLSLECTVEGTSNPNLYWYRQAAGRGLQLLFYSVGIGQISSEVPQNLSASRPQDRQFILSSKKLLLSDSGFYLCAWGVRYSPLHFGNGTRLTVT.

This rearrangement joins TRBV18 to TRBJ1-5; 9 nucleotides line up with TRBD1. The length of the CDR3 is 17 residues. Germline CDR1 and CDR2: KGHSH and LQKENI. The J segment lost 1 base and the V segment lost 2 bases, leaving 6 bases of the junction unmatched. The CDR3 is CASSPTTGGKSNQPQHF. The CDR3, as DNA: TGTGCCAGCTCACCAACTACAGGGGGCAAGAGCAATCAGCCCCAGCATTTT.

CDR3 in amino acids: CASSFDGRASSAFF. The CDR3 DNA reads as TGTGCCAGCAGCTTTGATGGCAGGGCTAGTTCAGCTTTCTTT. J is TRBJ1-1 and V is TRBV13; D is possibly TRBD1 (5 bases). The V and J ends lost 3 bases and 10 bases respectively, with 18 bases between them. CDR3 length: 14 residues. Germline V CDR1 and CDR2: PRHDT, FYEKMQ (reference sequence). The full variable domain, rest sourced from reference TRBV13 and TRBJ1-1, is AAGVIQSPRHLIKEKRETATLKCYPIPRHDTVYWYQQGPGQDPQFLISFYEKMQSDKGSIPDRFSAQQFSDYHSELNMSSLELGDSALYFCASSFDGRASSAFFGQGTRLTVV.

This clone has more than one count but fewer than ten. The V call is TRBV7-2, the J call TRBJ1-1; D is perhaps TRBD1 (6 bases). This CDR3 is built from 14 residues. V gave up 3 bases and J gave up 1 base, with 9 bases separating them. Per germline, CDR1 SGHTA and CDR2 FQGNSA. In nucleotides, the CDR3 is TGTGCCAGCAGCTTCAACAGGGAGAACACTGAAGCTTTCTTT. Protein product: CASSFNRENTEAFF.

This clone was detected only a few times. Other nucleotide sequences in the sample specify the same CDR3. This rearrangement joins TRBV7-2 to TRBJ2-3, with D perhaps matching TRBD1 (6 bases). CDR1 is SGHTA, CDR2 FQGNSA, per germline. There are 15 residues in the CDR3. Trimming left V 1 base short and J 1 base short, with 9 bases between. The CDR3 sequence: CASSLGRGGTDTQYF. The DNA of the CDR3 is TGTGCCAGCAGCTTAGGCAGGGGTGGCACAGATACGCAGTATTTT.

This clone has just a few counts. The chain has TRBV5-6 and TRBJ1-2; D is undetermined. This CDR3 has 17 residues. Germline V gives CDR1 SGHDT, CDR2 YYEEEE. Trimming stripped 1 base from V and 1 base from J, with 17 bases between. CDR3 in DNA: TGTGCCAGCAGCTTGCCCGACATATACATGATTAACTATGGCTACACCTTC. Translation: CASSLPDIYMINYGYTF.

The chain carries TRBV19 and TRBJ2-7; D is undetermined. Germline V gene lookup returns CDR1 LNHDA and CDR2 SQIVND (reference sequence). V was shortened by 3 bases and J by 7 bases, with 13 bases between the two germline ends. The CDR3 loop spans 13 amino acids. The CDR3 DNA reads TGTGCCAGTAGTATGTACGGCTCCGGGGAGCAGTACTTC. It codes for CASSMYGSGEQYF.

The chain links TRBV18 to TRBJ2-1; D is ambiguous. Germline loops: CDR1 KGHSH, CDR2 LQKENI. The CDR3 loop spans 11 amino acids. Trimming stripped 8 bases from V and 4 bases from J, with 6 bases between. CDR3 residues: CASARYNEQFF. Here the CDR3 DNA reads TGTGCCAGCGCCAGGTACAATGAGCAGTTCTTC.

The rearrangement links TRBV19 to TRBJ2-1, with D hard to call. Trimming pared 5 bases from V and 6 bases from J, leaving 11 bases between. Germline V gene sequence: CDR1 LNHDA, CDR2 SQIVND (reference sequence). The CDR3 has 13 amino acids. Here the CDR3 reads CASSLDFFNEQFF. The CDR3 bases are TGTGCCAGTAGTCTCGACTTCTTCAATGAGCAGTTCTTC.

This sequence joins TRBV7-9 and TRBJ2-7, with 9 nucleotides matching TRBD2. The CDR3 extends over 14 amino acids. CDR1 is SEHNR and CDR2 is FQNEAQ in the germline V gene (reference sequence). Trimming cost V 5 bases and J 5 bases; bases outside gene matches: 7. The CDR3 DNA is TGTGCCAGCAGCCCGGTAGCGGGAGTAAACGAGCAGTACTTC. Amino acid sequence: CASSPVAGVNEQYF.

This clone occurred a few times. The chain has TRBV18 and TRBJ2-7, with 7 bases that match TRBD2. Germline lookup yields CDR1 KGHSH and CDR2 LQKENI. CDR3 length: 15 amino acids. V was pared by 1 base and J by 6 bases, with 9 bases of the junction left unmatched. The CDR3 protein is CASSPRASGLFEQYF. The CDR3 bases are TGTGCCAGCTCACCACGGGCTAGCGGCCTCTTCGAGCAGTACTTC.